Sequencing of this TCR beta chain was carried out in a study of siplizumab effects on memory and regulatory T cells. Sequencing of each sample assayed roughly 9.8 x 10^4 TCR templates. Libraries were prepared by immunoSEQ multiplex PCR; TCRdb keeps only in-frame clonotypes and omits some of them. The top ten hold roughly 18% of the sample, which has about 50,000 clones, approximately 93% seen once. The sample was CD8+ T cells sorted from blood. This receptor was taken from a human donor in good health.

The CDR3 bases are TGTGCCAGCAGCTTAGGCATTCCCTCCTACGAGCAGTACTTC. Amino acid sequence: CASSLGIPSYEQYF. The chain links TRBV7-2 to TRBJ2-7; D ambiguous. The CDR3 is 14 amino acids. V was clipped by 1 base and J by 0 bases, with 7 bases between them. Germline CDR1 and CDR2: SGHTA and FQGNSA.